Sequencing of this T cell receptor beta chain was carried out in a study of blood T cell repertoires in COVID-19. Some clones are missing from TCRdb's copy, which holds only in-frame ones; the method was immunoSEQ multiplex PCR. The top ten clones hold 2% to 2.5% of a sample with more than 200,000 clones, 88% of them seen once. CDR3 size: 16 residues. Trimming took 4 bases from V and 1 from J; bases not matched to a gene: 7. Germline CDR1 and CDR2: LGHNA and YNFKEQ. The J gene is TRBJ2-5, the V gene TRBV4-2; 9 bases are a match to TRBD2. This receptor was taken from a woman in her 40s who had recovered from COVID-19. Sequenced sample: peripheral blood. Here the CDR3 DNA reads TGTGCCAGCAGCCGGGAGAGGCGGGGGGGCCAAGAGACCCAGTACTTC. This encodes CASSRERRGGQETQYF.